This T cell receptor (beta chain) was identified during a study of T-cell reconstitution after alpha-beta-depleted transplantation in children. Findings and limits, study-wide: For some patients, TCRbeta diversity was high at day 60 because of recipient T cells and thymic progenitors that survived. Approximately two months post-transplant, alpha-beta T cells reportedly originated from several hundred expanded graft clones. Counts and diversity of T cells one year after transplant came mostly from newly produced T cells.

V was clipped by 4 bases and J by 5 bases; unmatched bases: 10. CDR3 length: 15 residues. The germline V gene has CDR1 SGHRS and CDR2 YFSETQ. Researchers prepared the TCRbeta library using unique molecular identifiers, the study reports. Each CDR3 protein gets one entry after TCRdb re-called the PCR reads with MiXCR. Of about 200,000 distinct CDR3 sequences in the sample, roughly 18% were seen once. There are many counts of this clonotype. Its antigen is undetermined. The TCR sequence derives from a male patient between 2 and 10 years old who had a stem cell transplant for acute lymphoblastic leukemia, so the T cells may come from the graft donor. The sample was PBMCs, mostly from graft donor cells, taken 360 days after TCRalphabeta/CD19-depleted stem cell transplant. V is TRBV5-1 and J is TRBJ2-7; 9 bases match TRBD1. The CDR3 coding sequence is TGCGCCAGCAGCCCGCAGGGACAGGGAGGCGACGAGCAGTACTTC. Protein: CASSPQGQGGDEQYF.